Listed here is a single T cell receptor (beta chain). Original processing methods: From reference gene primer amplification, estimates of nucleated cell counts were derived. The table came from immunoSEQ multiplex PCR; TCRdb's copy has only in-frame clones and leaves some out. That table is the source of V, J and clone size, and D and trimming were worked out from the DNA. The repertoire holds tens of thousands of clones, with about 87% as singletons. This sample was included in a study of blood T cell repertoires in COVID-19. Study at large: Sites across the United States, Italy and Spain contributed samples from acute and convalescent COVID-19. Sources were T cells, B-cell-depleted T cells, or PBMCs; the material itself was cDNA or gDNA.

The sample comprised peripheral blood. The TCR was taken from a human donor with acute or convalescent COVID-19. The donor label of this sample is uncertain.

This CDR3 is CASSFFGTDLKGGQFF. In DNA, the CDR3 is TGTGCCAGCAGCTTCTTCGGGACAGACCTTAAGGGTGGGCAGTTCTTC. The chain is built from TRBV7-2 and TRBJ2-1; 7 bases are a match to TRBD1. The V segment lost 3 bases and the J segment 12 bases; nucleotides outside the gene matches: 17. The CDR3 runs to 16 residues. Germline V CDR1 and CDR2: SGHTA, FQGNSA. The full variable domain, in which reference TRBV7-2 and TRBJ2-1 provide the parts outside the CDR3, is GAGVSQSPSNKVTEKGKDVELRCDPISGHTALYWYRQSLGQGLEFLIYFQGNSAPDKSGLPSDRFSAERTGGSVSTLTIQRTQQEDSAVYLCASSFFGTDLKGGQFFGPGTRLTVL.